This T cell receptor beta chain was captured in a study of shared clonotypes between healthy human individuals. Trimming removed 7 bases at V and 3 bases at J, with 12 bases between. CDR1 and CDR2 (germline): MNHNS, SASEGT. The CDR3 has 14 amino acids. Several immunoSEQ plates received, in even portions, the genomic DNA of each subset. TCRdb's copy holds only in-frame clones and misses some; the assay was immunoSEQ multiplex PCR. The sample includes roughly 1,100,000 clones, roughly 70% seen only once; the top ten take about 1.5%. This clonotype originated in a man aged 18 to 29 in good health. This chain joins TRBV6-1 and TRBJ1-4; D might be TRBD1 (6 bases). Sequenced sample: memory CD4+ T cells sorted from blood. The subset is: CD45RA-negative fraction. In DNA form, the CDR3 reads TGTGCCAGCACCTTGGGGGCCTCTAATGAAAAACTGTTTTTT. Encoded protein: CASTLGASNEKLFF.